This T cell receptor (beta chain) originates from a study of regulatory T cells in long-lasting Graves disease. Study overall: Graves' patients who were just diagnosed had used antithyroid drugs for under 3 months. General observations from the study: Rather than thyroid tissue, only peripheral blood underwent study.

Building the TCR beta libraries relied on iRepertoire HTBI primers, and CDR3 regions underwent Arm-PCR. TCRdb independently ran MiXCR on the multiplex PCR reads; one entry per CDR3 protein. Found here are about 240,000 distinct CDR3 sequences, 20% of them singletons; the top ten hold around 13%. The germline V and J ends were trimmed by 9 bases and 7 bases, with 22 bases remaining between them. Germline values: CDR1 LNHDA, CDR2 SQIVND (reference sequence). This CDR3 has 15 amino acids. As regards this clonotype: Antigen: not known.

Time point noted: newly diagnosed GD, antithyroid drugs for less than 3 months. PBMCs were the source of the RNA used for TCR sequencing. It was American Thyroid Association guidelines that determined Graves' disease diagnosis. Xi'an, China, was home to the endocrinology department that provided patients. This clonotype originated in a female donor with Graves disease. This chain joins TRBV19 and TRBJ2-1; weak D call: TRBD1 (6 bases). Sample: peripheral blood mononuclear cells (PBMCs), taken at new diagnosis, from a patient treated with antithyroid drugs. The CDR3 region is CASKKDSGPWNEQFF. CDR3 bases: TGTGCCAGCAAAAAGGACAGTGGGCCTTGGAATGAGCAGTTCTTC.